Following are 9 T cell receptor beta chains from one sample sequenced in a study of blood T cells in healthy people across ages. Then a second PCR, running about 6 to 12 cycles, was carried out with a sample-barcoded 5' primer and a J-beta primer mix. Using its own MiXCR run on the 5' RACE reads, TCRdb lists one record per CDR3 protein. The sample gives 1,300,000 or so distinct CDR3 sequences, around 59% of which show up once; under 8.5% is in the top ten. Sequenced sample: blood. These TCRs come from a man between 18 and 29 years old in good health.

V and J are TRBV7-9 and TRBJ2-5; D remains unclear. CDR1 and CDR2 from the germline V gene are SEHNR and FQNEAQ (reference sequence). CDR3 length: 12 amino acids. Trimming removed 5 bases from V and 7 bases from J, with 11 bases in between. CDR3 DNA sequence: TGTGCCAGCAGCCTCCCCGGAAGGACCCAGTACTTC. Its translation: CASSLPGRTQYF.

This clonotype was observed many times. The chain joins TRBV12-3 or TRBV12-4 to TRBJ2-3; 7 bases are shared with TRBD2. CDR3 length equals 15 residues. With 0 bases clipped from V and 0 bases from J, the junction kept 0 bases outside the gene matches. The CDR3 nucleotides are TGTGCCAGCAGTTTAGCTAGCGGGAGCACAGATACGCAGTATTTT. Residues: CASSLASGSTDTQYF.

This clonotype was detected only a few times. This chain uses TRBV5-1 with TRBJ1-2; D gene uncertain. Germline V gene data show CDR1 as SGHRS and CDR2 as YFSETQ. The CDR3 has 13 residues. Trimming shortened V by 0 bases and J by 3 bases, and 6 bases separated the two germline ends. CDR3 nucleotide sequence: TGCGCCAGCAGCTTGGGCACTTACTATGGCTACACCTTC. Amino acids: CASSLGTYYGYTF.

J is TRBJ1-2 and V is TRBV10-3; D is uncertain. Germline V gene lookup returns CDR1 ENHRY and CDR2 SYGVKD. Trimming took off 6 bases at V and 4 bases at J, with 18 bases between the two ends. The CDR3 spans 15 residues. As DNA, the CDR3 is TGTGCCATCAGGCCCCCCGGGGATAAGCCCTATGGCTACACCTTC. Its protein product is CAIRPPGDKPYGYTF.

V and J are TRBV20-1 and TRBJ2-1, with D perhaps matching TRBD2 (6 bases). Germline V gives CDR1 DFQATT, CDR2 SNEGSKA (reference sequence). The CDR3 has 17 residues. Trimming took off 0 bases at V and 0 bases at J, with 15 bases between the two ends. The CDR3 region has the DNA TGCAGTGCTAGAGATGCCATTCGGGGGAGCTCCTACAATGAGCAGTTCTTC. Residues: CSARDAIRGSSYNEQFF.

This clonotype was seen just once. The V call is TRBV6-5, the J call TRBJ1-1, with a possible D match to TRBD1 (6 bases). In germline, CDR1 is MNHEY, CDR2 SVGAGI. The CDR3 consists of 16 residues. The V end was cut by 6 bases, the J end by 5 bases, with 22 bases between. The CDR3 DNA follows: TGTGCCAGCAGCCCCCGGGGCAGGGGAGGTGGGACTGAAGCTTTCTTT. It specifies CASSPRGRGGGTEAFF.

The chain couples TRBV20-1 to TRBJ2-2; D is perhaps TRBD2 (5 bases). The V gene lost 6 bases and the J gene lost 6 bases, with 8 bases spanning the gap. Germline V gene data show CDR1 as DFQATT and CDR2 as SNEGSKA (reference sequence). CDR3 length: 11 amino acids. This chain's CDR3 is CSAHGAGELFF. The CDR3 nucleotides are TGCAGTGCCCACGGGGCCGGGGAGCTGTTTTTT.

V is TRBV4-1 and J is TRBJ2-3; D may match TRBD1 or TRBD2 (5 bases each). From germline, CDR1 is MGHRA and CDR2 YSYEKL. The CDR3 runs to 17 residues. Deletions cut 6 bases from V and 0 bases from J, with 19 bases between. CDR3: CASSPLGPLGSTDTQYF. As DNA, the CDR3 is TGCGCCAGCAGTCCACTGGGACCACTGGGCAGCACAGATACGCAGTATTTT.

The J gene is TRBJ2-1, the V gene TRBV27, with a weak D call TRBD2 (6 bases). V was pared by 0 bases and J by 5 bases, with 14 bases between. The CDR3 extends over 16 amino acids. Per the germline V gene, CDR1 is MNHEY and CDR2 is SMNVEV (reference sequence). The CDR3 is CASSLSSGVSNNEQFF. For the CDR3, the DNA is TGTGCCAGCAGTTTATCCTCGGGGGTAAGCAACAATGAGCAGTTCTTC.